Reported below is one T cell receptor beta chain. This clonotype appeared a few times. The antigen it binds to is not known. Nothing much larger sits one base from this clone, and base qualities are not available. The data originate from a study of T cells after yellow fever vaccination (dated by TCRdb to 2018 to 2020). Background for the entire study: Libraries from fractions with low cell numbers were prepared with the SMART-Seq v4 Ultra Low Input RNA kit. The cohort comprised two healthy male donors, one aged 18 to 30 and one aged 30 to 40 years. To follow T-cell clones before and after primary and booster YFV17D yellow fever vaccination, bulk TCR alpha and beta repertoires were sequenced over time. Blood was collected at multiple timepoints before and after primary and secondary immunization, and bulk PBMC replicates and cell subsets were isolated.

Synthesis of TCR cDNA relied on 5'RACE template switching, a step that introduced a universal primer site along with unique molecular identifiers. cDNA synthesis was primed from both the TCR alpha and TCR beta constant segments. Library amplification involved two PCR steps, and the second step added sample barcodes and sequencing adapters. Sequencing of libraries was done on Illumina HiSeq 2500 (2x100 bp) or NovaSeq (2x150 bp). The published analysis was carried out like this. Reads were demultiplexed and collapsed into UMI consensus sequences with MIGEC, and V(D)J alignment was performed with MiXCR. Vaccine-responding clonotypes were defined with edgeR using replicate PBMC samples, requiring FDR below 0.01 and a log2 fold change above 5 up to day 15. Each bulk clonotype was labeled CD4 or CD8 based on which sequenced repertoire, CD4 or CD8, contained the clonotype at higher abundance. TCRdb handled the public reads itself, with Q25 trimming in fastp and clone calling in MiXCR, and kept productive beta chains. Rows with one shared CDR3 protein collapse into an entry with the most common genes and DNA. The V and J calls and clone size come from TCRdb's table, not from the authors' own analysis. For this sample the table gives about 630,000 distinct CDR3 sequences, of which 9% to 15% were detected only once. The ten largest clones take up 15% of the sample.

The treatment or condition label here, explained by the study, means: live attenuated yellow fever vaccine strain. At every blood-draw timepoint, two biological replicates of bulk PBMCs were collected. A standard Ficoll-Paque protocol was used to isolate PBMCs from peripheral blood. TriZol was used to extract RNA from bulk PBMCs, CD4 and CD8 fractions, and dextramer-positive and dextramer-negative fractions. Measured from the cysteine to the phenylalanine, the CDR3 is 17 residues long. The entry retains the CDR3 DNA only, 51 bases that are in frame from base 1. Sequences DFQATT (CDR1) and SNEGSKA (CDR2) are obtained from the germline V gene (reference sequence). V is trimmed back by 0 bases and J by 2 bases, and the junction contains 11 bases that no gene match accounts for. Here is what the overall study found, with its caveats: Only a couple of donors were included in the study, so the extent to which the findings can be generalized is limited. Most clones expanded after primary vaccination were re-detected after the booster (just under 97% of CD4 and roughly 85% of CD8), suggesting broad memory maintenance. FACS-sorted repertoires could contain abundant contaminating clonotypes from the bulk population, so computational filtering was required. Compared with the primary T-cell response, the secondary T-cell response was weaker but faster, peaking on day 5 rather than day 15. A small fraction of clonotypes showed up in both the CD4 and CD8 compartments, probably as a result of convergent recombination.

The sequencing here drew on PBMCs, taken on the day of the yellow fever booster vaccination. This receptor was obtained from a man aged 25 to 45 who received the YFV17D yellow fever vaccine. This chain is built from TRBV20-1 and TRBJ2-7, with 9 middle bases fitting TRBD2. The CDR3 is CSARDFVAGGATYEQYF. The DNA sequence is given as TGCAGTGCTAGAGACTTTGTGGCGGGAGGGGCTACCTACGAGCAGTACTTC.